This T cell receptor beta chain was documented in a study of cytomegalovirus exposure and HLA in healthy donors. Use of 60 Vbeta and 13 Jbeta primers characterized the PCR. Generated by immunoSEQ multiplex PCR, the TCRdb table keeps only in-frame clones and is missing some. The sample yields under 150,000 clones, approximately 80% seen once. This clone was picked up one time. The germline gives CDR1 MNHEY, CDR2 SMNVEV (reference sequence). After removal of 6 bases from V and 7 bases from J, the junction contained 6 bases not matched to a gene. The CDR3 is made up of 13 amino acids. Sequenced material: PBMCs. This sequence joins TRBV27 and TRBJ1-5; TRBD1 matches at 7 bases. The TCR sequence derives from a man younger than 35 in good health and CMV-seronegative. The CDR3: CASRETGYQPQHF. CDR3 sequence (DNA): TGTGCCAGCAGGGAGACAGGGTACCAGCCCCAGCATTTT.